Below, 29 T cell receptor beta chains from the same sample are listed, as sequenced in a study of T cell changes during pregnancy in multiple sclerosis. Using immunoSEQ multiplex PCR, the repertoire was profiled, and TCRdb retains in-frame clones only, with some absent. In the table there are about 70,000 clones, approximately 89% of which are singletons. This specimen consisted of peripheral blood, obtained in the third trimester of pregnancy. Every receptor here comes from a female donor in good health, enrolled as a control in a pregnancy study.

In its sample, this clone was seen once. V and J are TRBV21-1 and TRBJ1-1. TRBV21-1 is a known pseudogene. The CDR3 has 9 amino acids. This CDR3 is CASSKSGFF. The DNA of the CDR3 is TGTGCCAGCAGTAAGTCGGGTTTCTTT.

The rearrangement joins TRBV27 to TRBJ2-3; no firm D call. Trimming removed 3 bases from V and 6 bases from J, with 7 bases in between. CDR1 and CDR2 (germline): MNHEY, SMNVEV (reference sequence). The CDR3 has 12 amino acids. The CDR3 reads CASSLRADTQYF. In nucleotides, the CDR3 is TGTGCCAGCAGTTTGCGCGCCGATACGCAGTATTTT.

Comment on this clone: The sample contains more than one DNA sequence encoding this CDR3. The chain joins TRBV7-9 to TRBJ1-1; maybe TRBD1 (5 bases). The V and J ends lost 1 base and 1 base respectively, with 7 bases between them. CDR1 is SEHNR and CDR2 is FQNEAQ in the germline V gene (reference sequence). This CDR3 region has 14 residues. The chain's CDR3 is CASSLGQGNTEAFF. In nucleotides, the CDR3 is TGTGCCAGCAGCTTAGGCCAGGGGAACACTGAAGCTTTCTTT.

The V gene is TRBV27, the J gene TRBJ1-3, with D maybe TRBD1 (5 bases). Between the trimmed V and J ends, which lost 0 bases and 4 bases, there was a span of 13 bases. The CDR3 is 16 residues long. Looked up from germline, CDR1 is MNHEY and CDR2 is SMNVEV (reference sequence). The DNA for the CDR3 is TGTGCCAGCAGTTTATCCGCCTCGGGGGGGGGAAACACCATATATTTT. Protein: CASSLSASGGGNTIYF.

The rearrangement uses TRBV5-6 and TRBJ2-3; 7 bases are shared with TRBD1. Germline-derived CDR1 and CDR2 are SGHDT and YYEEEE. The CDR3 has 16 residues. The trim removed 5 bases at V and 3 bases at J, leaving 12 bases unmatched. CDR3 sequence (DNA): TGTGCCAGCAGGGGTGGTGGGACAGTGGCGACAGATACGCAGTATTTT. It specifies CASRGGGTVATDTQYF.

V gene TRBV13 combines with J gene TRBJ1-2, with D uncertain. This CDR3 has 13 residues. Germline V lookup: CDR1 PRHDT, CDR2 FYEKMQ (reference sequence). V was cut by 1 base and J by 7 bases, with 10 bases left in between. CDR3 amino acids: CASSLDPSLGYTF. For the CDR3, the DNA is TGTGCCAGCAGCTTAGACCCCAGTCTTGGCTACACCTTC.

For the CDR3, the DNA is TGCAGTGCTAACTTCCAAGAGACCCAGTACTTC. Its translation is CSANFQETQYF. The chain has TRBV20-1 and TRBJ2-5, with unresolved D. Trimming removed 4 bases at V and 1 base at J, with 4 bases between. The CDR3 has 11 residues. CDR1 is DFQATT, CDR2 SNEGSKA, per germline (reference sequence).

The gene calls are TRBV7-3 and TRBJ2-2; tentatively, D is TRBD1 (5 bases). The CDR3 has 14 amino acids. V was trimmed by 7 bases and J by 4 bases, leaving 13 bases between them. Per the germline V gene, CDR1 is SGHTA and CDR2 is FQGTGA. The CDR3 bases are TGTGCCAGCACCCTAAGGGGCGGCACCGGGGAGCTGTTTTTT. Translating it yields CASTLRGGTGELFF.

This clone has a single count. This chain joins TRBV4-1 and TRBJ1-5; the D gene is possibly TRBD1 (5 bases). Trimming took 1 base from V and 2 from J, leaving 15 bases between them. The CDR3 runs 17 residues. Germline V CDR1 and CDR2: MGHRA, YSYEKL. CDR3 protein: CASSQVRGREGNQPQHF. As DNA, the CDR3 is TGCGCCAGCAGCCAAGTCCGGGGCAGGGAGGGCAATCAGCCCCAGCATTTT.

The rearrangement links TRBV30 to TRBJ2-3; 8 nucleotides match TRBD1. CDR3 size: 11 residues. In germline, CDR1 is GTSNPN, CDR2 SVGIG (reference sequence). With 5 bases clipped from V and 8 bases from J, the junction kept 3 bases outside the gene matches. The CDR3, as DNA: TGTGCCTGGGGCGACAGGGGTACGCAGTATTTT. This sequence encodes CAWGDRGTQYF.

V and J are TRBV5-6 and TRBJ1-1; tentatively, D is TRBD1 (6 bases). The length of the CDR3 is 13 residues. V was shortened by 0 bases and J by 9 bases, with 12 bases between the two germline ends. Germline V gene lookup returns CDR1 SGHDT and CDR2 YYEEEE. CDR3 amino acids: CASSLALTGKAFF. CDR3 DNA sequence: TGTGCCAGCAGCTTGGCGCTTACAGGGAAAGCTTTCTTT.

The chain joins TRBV6-5 to TRBJ1-2; the D gene is possibly TRBD1 (6 bases). Germline V gene sequence: CDR1 MNHEY, CDR2 SVGAGI. V lost 10 bases to trimming and J lost 8 bases, with 17 bases between them. The CDR3 runs to 12 residues. The DNA of the CDR3 is TGTGCCACAGCGGAACAGGGTGGGGGCTACACCTTC. Translated: CATAEQGGGYTF.

CDR3 coding DNA: TGTGCCAGCAGCTCGGGGGGGGGAATCTACGAGCAGTACTTC. Its protein product is CASSSGGGIYEQYF. V is TRBV5-4 and J is TRBJ2-7, with TRBD2 matching over 8 bases. Germline V gives CDR1 SGHNT, CDR2 YYREEE (reference sequence). Trimming cost V 3 bases and J 3 bases; bases outside gene matches: 5. This CDR3 is built from 14 residues.

The chain links TRBV7-2 to TRBJ2-1; 8 nucleotides match TRBD2. The CDR3 sequence is 15 residues long. V was clipped by 6 bases and J by 0 bases; unmatched bases: 4. In germline, CDR1 is SGHTA, CDR2 FQGNSA. This CDR3 is CASRTGTSSYNEQFF. CDR3 nucleotide sequence: TGTGCCAGCAGAACCGGGACTAGCTCCTACAATGAGCAGTTCTTC.

V and J are TRBV7-2 and TRBJ1-1; 9 nucleotides align to TRBD1. Germline V gene sequence: CDR1 SGHTA, CDR2 FQGNSA. Trimming removed 5 bases from V and 1 base from J; junction bases left unmatched: 8. The CDR3 spans 16 residues. The CDR3 spells CASSPRTGAPNTEAFF. The CDR3 DNA reads as TGTGCCAGCAGCCCCCGGACAGGGGCCCCGAACACTGAAGCTTTCTTT.

The V and J genes are TRBV7-8 and TRBJ2-4; 10 bases fit TRBD2. With 7 bases clipped from V and 4 bases from J, the junction kept 4 bases outside the gene matches. This CDR3 spans 14 amino acids. Germline V gene data show CDR1 as SGHVS and CDR2 as FQNEAQ. DNA for the CDR3: TGTGCCAGCATCCCAGCGGGGGGGAAAAACATTCAGTACTTC. Translated: CASIPAGGKNIQYF. The full variable domain, in which reference TRBV7-8 and TRBJ2-4 provide the parts outside the CDR3, is GAGVSQSPRYKVAKRGQDVALRCDPISGHVSLFWYQQALGQGPEFLTYFQNEAQLDKSGLPSDRFFAERPEGSVSTLKIQRTQQEDSAVYLCASIPAGGKNIQYFGAGTRLSVL.

The J gene is TRBJ2-1, the V gene TRBV7-3; 11 nucleotides match TRBD1. The V segment lost 3 bases and the J segment 2 bases; nucleotides outside the gene matches: 0. Germline V lookup: CDR1 SGHTA, CDR2 FQGTGA. This CDR3 is 15 amino acids long. The CDR3 reads CASSLGQGAYNEQFF. As DNA, the CDR3 is TGTGCCAGCAGCTTGGGACAGGGGGCCTACAATGAGCAGTTCTTC.

J is TRBJ2-2 and V is TRBV7-2, with a weak D call TRBD2 (6 bases). Trimming shortened V by 5 bases and J by 6 bases, and 16 bases separated the two germline ends. Germline CDR1 and CDR2: SGHTA and FQGNSA. The CDR3 sequence is 15 residues long. CDR3 coding DNA: TGTGCCAGCAGCGCCCGACTAGTTATGGCCGGGGAGCTGTTTTTT. Translating gives CASSARLVMAGELFF.

V and J are TRBV7-2 and TRBJ2-1; weak D call: TRBD2 (6 bases). The germline V gene encodes CDR1 SGHTA and CDR2 FQGNSA. The CDR3 consists of 12 residues. The V gene lost 4 bases and the J gene lost 9 bases, with 10 bases spanning the gap. The CDR3 spells CASSSQGLEQFF. CDR3 DNA sequence: TGTGCCAGCAGCTCCCAGGGACTTGAGCAGTTCTTC.

CDR3: CASSQDTGAGTGQYF. The CDR3, as DNA: TGCGCCAGCAGCCAAGATACTGGGGCAGGGACAGGGCAGTACTTC. The chain joins TRBV4-1 to TRBJ2-7; 8 bases line up with TRBD1. Germline V lookup: CDR1 MGHRA, CDR2 YSYEKL. The length of the CDR3 is 15 residues. The J segment lost 9 bases and the V segment lost 0 bases, leaving 10 bases of the junction unmatched.

The genes are TRBV10-3 and TRBJ2-7; 8 bases line up with TRBD1. CDR3 length equals 14 residues. CDR1 and CDR2 (germline): ENHRY, SYGVKD. With 6 bases clipped from V and 7 bases from J, the junction kept 11 bases outside the gene matches. The CDR3 coding sequence is TGTGCCATCAGCCTTAGGCAGGGGGCGGTTGAGCAGTACTTC. The encoded protein is CAISLRQGAVEQYF.

CDR3 in DNA: TGTGCCAGCAGCCGAACCACCGGGACAGCAAACTACAATGAGCAGTTCTTC. As protein: CASSRTTGTANYNEQFF. The chain recombines TRBV5-8 with TRBJ2-1; 7 bases align to TRBD1. Per the germline V gene, CDR1 is SGHTS and CDR2 is YDEGEE. The junction had 13 bases not matched to a gene; V was cut back by 4 bases and J by 3 bases. There are 17 residues in the CDR3.

This chain uses TRBV6-1 with TRBJ1-1; TRBD1 aligns across 8 bases. V shed 4 bases and J 4 bases; nucleotides not matched to a gene: 8. Looked up from germline, CDR1 is MNHNS and CDR2 is SASEGT. CDR3 size: 15 residues. The DNA of the CDR3 is TGTGCCAGCAGTGTCATCGGACAGGGTTTCACTGAAGCTTTCTTT. Protein product: CASSVIGQGFTEAFF.

This chain joins TRBV4-3 and TRBJ1-6; 9 nucleotides align to TRBD1. Per germline, CDR1 LGHNA and CDR2 YSLEER. CDR3 size: 14 residues. Losses at the gene ends were 4 bases for V and 7 bases for J; bases not matched to a gene: 2. CDR3 nucleotide sequence: TGCGCCAGCAGCCCAGGGACAGGGAATTCACCCCTCCACTTT. Its protein is CASSPGTGNSPLHF.

In this sample, this clone turned up once. The V gene is TRBV2, the J gene TRBJ1-5; D unresolved. The CDR3 is 13 residues long. Germline-derived CDR1 and CDR2 are SNHLY and FYNNEI. V shed 4 bases and J shed 1 base, with 5 bases lying between them. Here the CDR3 DNA reads TGTGCCAGCAGTGCTCGGAGCAATCAGCCCCAGCATTTT. Its protein product is CASSARSNQPQHF.

V is TRBV7-2 and J is TRBJ2-5; TRBD1 agrees at 11 bases. Germline V gives CDR1 SGHTA, CDR2 FQGNSA. The junction had 7 bases not matched to a gene; V was cut back by 2 bases and J by 5 bases. This CDR3 is built from 16 residues. The DNA for the CDR3 is TGTGCCAGCAGCTTATTAGGGACAGGGGGTTGGGAGACCCAGTACTTC. It encodes CASSLLGTGGWETQYF.

V gene TRBV6-1 combines with J gene TRBJ2-5, with 8 bases aligning to TRBD1. The V gene's germline CDR1 is MNHNS and CDR2 SASEGT. The CDR3 loop spans 14 amino acids. V lost 5 bases to trimming and J lost 5 bases; unmatched junction nucleotides: 7. CDR3 region: CASSWTGIRETQYF. CDR3 sequence (DNA): TGTGCCAGCAGTTGGACAGGGATAAGGGAGACCCAGTACTTC.

The chain is built from TRBV11-2 and TRBJ2-1, with a tentative D call TRBD2 (6 bases). The CDR3 is made up of 12 amino acids. The germline V and J ends were trimmed by 3 bases and 10 bases, with 10 bases remaining between them. Germline values: CDR1 SGHAT, CDR2 FQNNGV. CDR3 amino acids: CASSFLTREQFF. As DNA, the CDR3 is TGTGCCAGCAGCTTCCTGACTAGAGAGCAGTTCTTC.

The chain carries TRBV4-1 and TRBJ2-3, with 8 bases aligning to TRBD1. The J segment lost 2 bases and the V segment lost 0 bases, leaving 4 bases of the junction unmatched. The CDR3 is 16 residues long. Germline V gene sequence: CDR1 MGHRA, CDR2 YSYEKL. The CDR3 coding sequence is TGCGCCAGCAGCCAAGACAGGGGGCCGACCACAGATACGCAGTATTTT. This translates into CASSQDRGPTTDTQYF.